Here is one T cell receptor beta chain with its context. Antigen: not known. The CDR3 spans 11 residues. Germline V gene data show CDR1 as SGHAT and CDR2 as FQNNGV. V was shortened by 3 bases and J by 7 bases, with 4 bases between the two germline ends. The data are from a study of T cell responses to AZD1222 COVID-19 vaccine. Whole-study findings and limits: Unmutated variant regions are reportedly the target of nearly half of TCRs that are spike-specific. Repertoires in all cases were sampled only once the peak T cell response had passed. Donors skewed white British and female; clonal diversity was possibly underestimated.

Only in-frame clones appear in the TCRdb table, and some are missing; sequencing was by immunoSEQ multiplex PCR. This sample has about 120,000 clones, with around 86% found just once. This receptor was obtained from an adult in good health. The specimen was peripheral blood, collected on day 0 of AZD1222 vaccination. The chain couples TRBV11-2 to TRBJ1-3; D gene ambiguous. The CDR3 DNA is TGTGCCAGCAGCTTGTGGAACACCATATATTTT. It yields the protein CASSLWNTIYF.